This passage covers 28 T cell receptor beta chains from one sample sequenced in a study of cytomegalovirus exposure and HLA in healthy donors. The PCR ran on 60 Vbeta and 13 Jbeta primers. The assay was immunoSEQ multiplex PCR, and TCRdb's table has in-frame clones only and misses some. The table lists some 130,000 clones. The sequenced sample consisted of PBMCs. The receptors come from a woman aged 40 to 55 in good health and CMV-seropositive.

V and J are TRBV14 and TRBJ2-1; the match to TRBD2 covers 10 bases. Germline lookup yields CDR1 SGHDN and CDR2 FVKESK. V shed 4 bases, J shed 8 bases, and the junction held 5 bases outside the gene matches. This CDR3 has 14 residues. CDR3 in DNA: TGTGCCAGCAGCCTCGGACTAGCGGAAGATGAGCAGTTCTTC. Translated: CASSLGLAEDEQFF.

The V call is TRBV29-1, the J call TRBJ1-2; D is undetermined. V dropped 1 base and J dropped 4 bases, with 10 bases sitting between them. Germline CDR1 is SQVTM and CDR2 is ANQGSEA. This CDR3 has 13 residues. CDR3 amino acids: CSVEVGRSYGYTF. The CDR3 nucleotides read TGCAGCGTTGAAGTGGGTCGGAGCTATGGCTACACCTTC.

The gene calls are TRBV27 and TRBJ2-2; TRBD2 matches at 7 bases. This CDR3 has 15 residues. Germline V CDR1 and CDR2: MNHEY, SMNVEV (reference sequence). The V segment lost 4 bases and the J segment 2 bases; nucleotides outside the gene matches: 4. The CDR3: CASSYGGGNTGELFF. As DNA, the CDR3 is TGTGCCAGCAGTTACGGCGGGGGAAACACCGGGGAGCTGTTTTTT.

V is TRBV5-6 and J is TRBJ1-1; unclear D gene. CDR3 length equals 14 residues. The germline V gene encodes CDR1 SGHDT and CDR2 YYEEEE. Trimming stripped 4 bases from V and 1 base from J, with 11 bases between. CDR3 amino acids: CASSIKRENTEAFF. CDR3 nucleotides: TGTGCCAGCAGCATTAAACGGGAGAACACTGAAGCTTTCTTT.

The genes are TRBV27 and TRBJ2-1; TRBD2 matches 11 bases. The CDR3 covers 16 residues. Germline V gene lookup returns CDR1 MNHEY and CDR2 SMNVEV (reference sequence). The ends lost 4 bases at V and 7 bases at J; junction bases unmatched: 9. DNA of the CDR3: TGTGCCAGCAGTTCACTAGCGGGAGTGGTAGTGAATGAGCAGTTCTTC. It encodes CASSSLAGVVVNEQFF.

This chain links TRBV6-5 with TRBJ2-3; D not resolved. The CDR3 runs to 14 residues. CDR1 and CDR2 from the germline V gene are MNHEY and SVGAGI. V lost 7 bases, J lost 1 base, and 12 bases lay in between. DNA of the CDR3: TGTGCCAGCACCATCAGACGGGGCACAGATACGCAGTATTTT. Its protein product is CASTIRRGTDTQYF.

The genes are TRBV19 and TRBJ2-5, with D possibly TRBD2 on 5 matching bases. The germline gives CDR1 LNHDA, CDR2 SQIVND (reference sequence). This CDR3 has 15 amino acids. The ends were cut back, 1 base at V and 4 bases at J, with 13 bases in the middle. The CDR3 DNA follows: TGTGCCAGTAGTATAGCCCGGAGGATCGGAGAGACCCAGTACTTC. Amino acid sequence: CASSIARRIGETQYF. Supplemented by reference TRBV19 and TRBJ2-5, the full variable domain reads DGGITQSPKYLFRKEGQNVTLSCEQNLNHDAMYWYRQDPGQGLRLIYYSQIVNDFQKGDIAEGYSVSREKKESFPLTVTSAQKNPTAFYLCASSIARRIGETQYFGPGTRLLVL.

This rearrangement joins TRBV28 to TRBJ2-7; 7 bases map to TRBD1. The CDR3 is made up of 12 amino acids. CDR1 MDHEN and CDR2 SYDVKM come from the germline V gene. V dropped 4 bases and J dropped 3; count of bases not matched to a gene: 0. CDR3: CASSSGGYEQYF. The CDR3 region has the DNA TGTGCCAGCAGTTCAGGGGGCTACGAGCAGTACTTC.

CDR3 in DNA: TGTGCCAGCAGAACGACAGGGGGCTTCCGGGAGCTGTTTTTT. This sequence encodes CASRTTGGFRELFF. The gene calls are TRBV6-5 and TRBJ2-2; 10 nucleotides match TRBD1. Germline V gives CDR1 MNHEY, CDR2 SVGAGI. Germline trimming cut 6 bases from V and 9 bases from J; bases unmatched to any gene: 7. The CDR3 length is 14 residues.

The V and J genes are TRBV6-7 and TRBJ1-4; D is unclear. TRBV6-7 is an ORF for which the function is uncertain. There are 12 residues in the CDR3. Trimming left V 2 bases short and J 7 bases short, with 5 bases between. CDR3 in amino acids: CASSYPSEKLFF. In nucleotides, the CDR3 is TGTGCCAGCAGTTACCCGAGTGAAAAACTGTTTTTT.

This chain connects TRBV6-1 to TRBJ2-7, with 7 bases identical to TRBD1. This CDR3 spans 14 amino acids. V was pared by 10 bases and J by 0 bases, with 9 bases of the junction left unmatched. Germline V lookup: CDR1 MNHNS, CDR2 SASEGT. CDR3 protein: CATAGTESSYEQYF. The CDR3 DNA sequence: TGTGCCACCGCCGGGACAGAGAGCTCCTACGAGCAGTACTTC.

V gene TRBV2 combines with J gene TRBJ2-7; TRBD1 is a possible D gene (7 bases). Trimming shortened V by 0 bases and J by 5 bases, and 17 bases separated the two germline ends. The CDR3 spans 16 residues. Germline CDR1 SNHLY, CDR2 FYNNEI. CDR3 protein: CASSEARRLGGNEQYF. In DNA, the CDR3 is TGTGCCAGCAGTGAAGCCCGACGACTAGGGGGCAACGAGCAGTACTTC. The whole variable domain, remainder taken from reference TRBV2 and TRBJ2-7, is EPEVTQTPSHQVTQMGQEVILRCVPISNHLYFYWYRQILGQKVEFLVSFYNNEISEKSEIFDDQFSVERPDGSNFTLKIRSTKLEDSAMYFCASSEARRLGGNEQYFGPGTRLTVT.

CDR3 protein: CASSFGREVNQPQHF. The CDR3 region has the DNA TGTGCCAGCAGCTTCGGCAGGGAAGTGAATCAGCCCCAGCATTTT. The chain combines TRBV7-9 with TRBJ1-5, with D perhaps matching TRBD1 (5 bases). The CDR3 length is 15 residues. The V and J ends lost 3 bases and 4 bases respectively, with 13 bases between them. CDR1 and CDR2 (germline): SEHNR, FQNEAQ (reference sequence).

The gene calls are TRBV28 and TRBJ2-1; 10 bases are shared with TRBD1. Germline V gene sequence: CDR1 MDHEN, CDR2 SYDVKM. J was trimmed by 2 bases and V by 6 bases; bases with no gene match: 10. The CDR3 has 17 amino acids. The CDR3 sequence: CASSRDPGQGPYNEQFF. In DNA form, the CDR3 reads TGTGCCAGCAGCAGAGACCCGGGACAGGGGCCCTACAATGAGCAGTTCTTC.

The rearrangement uses TRBV27 and TRBJ1-1; 8 bases match TRBD1. V trimming: 4 bases; J trimming: 1 base; junction bases outside the gene matches: 17. Per the germline V gene, CDR1 is MNHEY and CDR2 is SMNVEV (reference sequence). The CDR3 loop spans 19 amino acids. This CDR3 is CASSSRTGMRVRGNTEAFF. CDR3 DNA sequence: TGTGCCAGCAGTTCACGGACAGGGATGCGCGTTCGGGGGAACACTGAAGCTTTCTTT.

J is TRBJ2-5 and V is TRBV4-1; 10 bases agree with TRBD1. The DNA matches TRBJ2-7 better at its end, which makes the J call doubtful. Per the germline V gene, CDR1 is MGHRA and CDR2 is YSYEKL. This CDR3 is 17 amino acids long. As DNA, the CDR3 is TGCGCCAGCAGCCTACTCTCACCGGGACAGGGGCCCCACGAGCAGTACTTC. Protein product: CASSLLSPGQGPHEQYF.

This chain connects TRBV19 to TRBJ1-2; D remains unclear. The V end was cut by 3 bases, the J end by 2 bases, with 16 bases between. This CDR3 spans 16 amino acids. CDR1 is LNHDA, CDR2 SQIVND, per germline (reference sequence). The CDR3 region is CASSIFRWAGNYGYTF. DNA for the CDR3: TGTGCCAGTAGTATTTTCCGGTGGGCAGGAAACTATGGCTACACCTTC.

V gene TRBV11-3 combines with J gene TRBJ2-2, with 9 bases matching TRBD2. The V gene end was trimmed by 4 bases and the J gene end by 6 bases; junction bases not matched to a gene: 6. The length of the CDR3 is 15 residues. The germline V gene encodes CDR1 SGHNT and CDR2 YENEEA. CDR3 coding DNA: TGTGCCAGCAGCTCTACTAGCGGGCGGGCCGGGGAGCTGTTTTTT. Its protein product is CASSSTSGRAGELFF.

The chain recombines TRBV7-3 with TRBJ2-1, with TRBD2 matching 7 bases. The CDR3 loop spans 17 amino acids. Losses at the gene ends were 2 bases for V and 8 bases for J; bases not matched to a gene: 15. CDR1 and CDR2 (germline): SGHTA, FQGTGA. The CDR3 loop is CASSLGGPGTTMDEQFF. The CDR3 nucleotides are TGTGCCAGCAGCTTAGGAGGCCCCGGGACTACGATGGATGAGCAGTTCTTC.

The chain carries TRBV4-1 and TRBJ2-1; weak D call: TRBD2 (6 bases). Per germline, CDR1 MGHRA and CDR2 YSYEKL. The CDR3 length is 17 residues. V shed 0 bases and J shed 7 bases, with 19 bases lying between them. This CDR3 is CASSQEGFGSSPNEQFF. For the CDR3, the DNA is TGCGCCAGCAGCCAAGAGGGTTTCGGGAGTTCCCCTAATGAGCAGTTCTTC.

This chain joins TRBV9 and TRBJ2-2; 9 nucleotides agree with TRBD2. Per germline, CDR1 SGDLS and CDR2 YYNGEE. The CDR3 spans 15 residues. V was clipped by 2 bases and J by 6 bases; unmatched bases: 5. This chain's CDR3 is CASSVAGGPSGELFF. In nucleotides, the CDR3 is TGTGCCAGCAGCGTGGCGGGAGGGCCGTCCGGGGAGCTGTTTTTT.

The gene calls are TRBV6-5 and TRBJ1-3; D is unclear. From germline, CDR1 is MNHEY and CDR2 SVGAGI. The CDR3 is 15 amino acids. With 6 bases removed from V and 4 bases from J, the gap between germline ends came to 16 bases. The CDR3 loop is CASSVTTTPGNTIYF. The CDR3, as DNA: TGTGCCAGCAGCGTGACCACTACTCCCGGAAACACCATATATTTT.

The chain carries TRBV7-2 and TRBJ2-1; TRBD2 aligns across 11 bases. Trimming cost V 0 bases and J 7 bases; bases outside gene matches: 2. The CDR3 totals 15 residues. The germline V gene encodes CDR1 SGHTA and CDR2 FQGNSA. In DNA form, the CDR3 reads TGTGCCAGCAGCTTAGCTAGCGGGAGGGGAAATGAGCAGTTCTTC. Its protein product is CASSLASGRGNEQFF.

The chain employs TRBV9 and TRBJ1-4; a weak D match, TRBD1 (5 bases). The CDR3 loop spans 14 amino acids. V lost 4 bases and J lost 14, with 21 bases in between. The germline CDR1 and CDR2 sequences are SGDLS and YYNGEE. The CDR3 here is CASSPDGAGGGLFF. The CDR3 region has the DNA TGTGCCAGCAGCCCCGACGGGGCCGGGGGAGGGCTGTTTTTT. Filled out from reference TRBV9 and TRBJ1-4, the complete variable domain reads DSGVTQTPKHLITATGQRVTLRCSPRSGDLSVYWYQQSLDQGLQFLIQYYNGEERAKGNILERFSAQQFPDLHSELNLSSLELGDSALYFCASSPDGAGGGLFFGSGTQLSVL.

This rearrangement joins TRBV18 to TRBJ2-5; TRBD1 might be the D (5 bases). V was clipped by 0 bases and J by 5 bases, with 13 bases between them. The CDR3 runs to 15 residues. CDR1 and CDR2 (germline): KGHSH, LQKENI. The CDR3 loop is CASSPPRDRRETQYF. The CDR3 nucleotides read TGTGCCAGCTCACCACCACGCGACAGAAGGGAGACCCAGTACTTC.

The chain uses TRBV9 and TRBJ1-2; 8 positions match TRBD1. Germline-derived CDR1 and CDR2 are SGDLS and YYNGEE. J was trimmed by 1 base and V by 2 bases; bases with no gene match: 4. The CDR3 sequence is 15 residues long. CDR3 loop: CASSVTGDHNYGYTF. The CDR3 region has the DNA TGTGCCAGCAGCGTGACAGGGGACCATAACTATGGCTACACCTTC.

The CDR3 here is CASNYDRLDTEAFF. CDR3 DNA: TGCGCCAGCAACTACGACAGGCTGGACACTGAAGCTTTCTTT. This chain links TRBV5-1 with TRBJ1-1; TRBD1 might be the D (6 bases). CDR1 SGHRS and CDR2 YFSETQ come from the germline V gene. V was trimmed by 6 bases and J by 3 bases, leaving 15 bases between them. The length of the CDR3 is 14 residues.

About this clone itself: One junction end disagrees with the germline gene, perhaps due to a read error. V and J are TRBV7-2 and TRBJ2-4; tentatively, D is TRBD2 (6 bases). The germline gives CDR1 SGHTA, CDR2 FQGNSA. The CDR3 contains 15 residues. CDR3 sequence: CASTLDRGAKNIQYF. CDR3 nucleotides: TGTGCTAGCACTTTAGACCGGGGGGCCAAAAACATTCAGTACTTC.